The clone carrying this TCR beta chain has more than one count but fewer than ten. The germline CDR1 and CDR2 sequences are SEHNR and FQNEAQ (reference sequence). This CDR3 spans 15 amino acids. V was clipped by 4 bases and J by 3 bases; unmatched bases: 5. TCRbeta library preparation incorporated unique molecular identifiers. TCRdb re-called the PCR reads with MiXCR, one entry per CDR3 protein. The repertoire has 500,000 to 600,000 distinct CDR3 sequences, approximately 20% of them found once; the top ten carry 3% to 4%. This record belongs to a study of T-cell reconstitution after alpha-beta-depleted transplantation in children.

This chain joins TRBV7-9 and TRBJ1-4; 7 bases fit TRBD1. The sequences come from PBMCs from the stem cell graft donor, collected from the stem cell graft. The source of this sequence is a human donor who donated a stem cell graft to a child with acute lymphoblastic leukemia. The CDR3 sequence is CASSSTGEPNEKLFF. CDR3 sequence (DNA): TGTGCCAGCAGCTCTACAGGGGAACCTAATGAAAAACTGTTTTTT.